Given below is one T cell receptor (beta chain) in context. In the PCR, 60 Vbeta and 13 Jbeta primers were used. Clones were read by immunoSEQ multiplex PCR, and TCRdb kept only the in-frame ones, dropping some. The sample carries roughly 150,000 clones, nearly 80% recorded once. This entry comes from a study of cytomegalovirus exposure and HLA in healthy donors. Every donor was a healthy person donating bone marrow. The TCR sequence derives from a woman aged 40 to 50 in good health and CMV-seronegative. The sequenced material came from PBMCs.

The CDR3 DNA follows: TGTGCCAGTGGGGGACTCTATGGCTACACCTTC. Amino acids: CASGGLYGYTF. The chain recombines TRBV6-5 with TRBJ1-2, with D possibly TRBD1 on 5 matching bases. The CDR3 extends over 11 amino acids. Trimming removed 9 bases at V and 4 bases at J, with 9 bases between. Germline CDR1 MNHEY, CDR2 SVGAGI.